The sequence of this T cell receptor (beta chain) was determined in a study of Ad26.COV2.S vaccination and SARS-CoV-2 variants. Study background: Intramuscular Ad26.COV2.S doses were given once or twice, 56 days apart.

The protocol was immunoSEQ multiplex PCR, while the TCRdb copy is restricted to in-frame clones and leaves out a portion. The profile covers about 400,000 clones, with 70% to 90% appearing a single time and approximately 1.9% taken by the ten largest. General study results and limits: Placebo recipients trailed vaccine recipients in spike-specific TCR breadth.

Note on this clone: Its antigen is not known.

The germline V and J ends were trimmed by 2 bases and 4 bases, with 14 bases remaining between them. The CDR3 runs to 15 residues. Germline CDR1 is MNHEY and CDR2 is SVGAGI. Treatment here: roughly 20 received Ad26.COV2.S at low or high dose, single or two shots; about 5 received placebo; per-sample allocation not given. On day 63 after the first injection, vaccine and placebo recipients gave samples. The starting material was peripheral blood, obtained in a trial of Ad26.COV2.S vaccine versus placebo. The sequence derives from a person between 18 and 65 years old who received the Ad26.COV2.S COVID-19 vaccine or a placebo. This sequence joins TRBV6-5 and TRBJ1-1, with D uncertain. The CDR3 here is CASSYQALAGTEAFF. The DNA of the CDR3 is TGTGCCAGCAGTTACCAGGCGTTGGCGGGCACTGAAGCTTTCTTT.